The present entry profiles one T cell receptor (beta chain) with its context. This clone was found once. Its antigen is still unknown. No base quality values were provided; no much bigger clone lies one nucleotide off. The QIAGEN blood and tissue kit was used to extract genomic DNA from sorted cells, and the DNA was quantified on a NanoDrop 1000. The immunoSEQ platform deep sequenced and quantified TCR alpha and beta chains by multiplex PCR of genomic DNA. On the authors' methods: IMGT gene and region definitions were used for annotation of the TCR sequences. As a stand-in for the preselection repertoire, out-of-frame rearrangements were used and set against in-frame clonotypes. Repertoire size was estimated with the iCHAO1 estimator supplied with the immunoSEQ platform. A Gini index based on the Lorenz curve was applied to in-frame amino acid clonotypes to measure clonal inequality. Shared clonotypes were counted with the intersect function of the R package tcR, and similarity was scored with the Jaccard index. The R prcomp function was used without normalization to run principal component analysis of V, J and V-J usage frequencies. What TCRdb holds here is the immuneACCESS table cut down to in-frame rearrangements. Part of the clones is not present; checked against another copy, under half of the missing clones reflect an unresolved V gene, and the others are unexplained. V, J and clone size were drawn from that table, and D and trimming were deduced from the DNA. The sample table records about 60,000 clones; around 94% of these occur just once. In total, the top ten clones hold approximately 17% of the sample.

This sample stems from a study of human versus mouse CDR3 diversity and MHC coevolution (dated by TCRdb to 2016 to 2017). About the investigation overall: The immunoSEQ assay was reported to detect one in 200,000 T cells and to minimize amplification bias from multiplex PCR. Valid reads per sample ranged from roughly 5.5 x 10^6 to 1.7 x 10^7 across mouse and human samples. Human naive CD4 T cell repertoires were used as a reference for TCR selection on multiple MHC II alleles and were compared with human-TCR-locus transgenic mice carrying single MHC II. Three healthy volunteer blood donors made up the human cohort, with one aged 30 to 39, one aged 40 to 49 and one aged 60 to 70 at collection.

Naive CD4 T cells, defined as CD45RO-negative and CD62L-positive, were isolated from PBMCs by fluorescence-activated cell sorting. From each donor, about 49 ml of fresh peripheral blood was taken, and Ficoll density centrifugation was then used to isolate PBMCs. All samples were sorted on a FACSAria III instrument and reached purity above 95%. What the authors observed across the whole study: Among all the groups compared, the lowest clonal inequality scores came from most of the three human donors. Repertoire diversity was not regarded as directly comparable between humans and mice because human T cells were selected on five to seven MHC II alleles. On average, humans had more CDR3 deletions and insertions than mice did, pointing to greater exonuclease and TdT activity. According to iCHAO1 estimates, humans had the largest TCR beta repertoire, 1.5 million or so clonotypes, which was attributed likely to selection by multiple MHC II molecules.

Reading the germline V gene gives CDR1 SGHDT and CDR2 YYEEEE. The germline V end is reduced by 1 base and the J end by 6 bases; junction bases left unmatched: 2. Reading from cysteine to phenylalanine, the CDR3 counts 15 amino acids. The sequence is cut down to CDR3 DNA, 45 bases in frame from base 1. The TCR comes from a person aged 55 to 75 in good health. Sample: naive CD4+ T cells from blood. Per the publication, the cell subset or site label means: CD45RO-negative CD62L-positive naive CD4 T cells. The chain couples TRBV5-6 to TRBJ2-1; 12 central bases correspond to TRBD2. The CDR3 protein: CASSLRLAGVNEQFF. The DNA reads TGTGCCAGCAGCTTGCGACTAGCGGGAGTCAATGAGCAGTTCTTC. The CDR3, completed at both ends by the reference TRBV5-6 and TRBJ2-1 genes, gives the full variable domain DAGVTQSPTHLIKTRGQQVTLRCSPKSGHDTVSWYQQALGQGPQFIFQYYEEEERQRGNFPDRFSGHQFPNYSSELNVNALLLGDSALYLCASSLRLAGVNEQFFGPGTRLTVL.